Here is one TCR beta chain with its context. This clone is a singleton in its sample. What antigen it recognizes has not been identified. No base-level quality is on record; no much larger clone is a single base apart. Relative to germline, V is missing 4 bases and J is missing 6 bases, with 3 bases of the junction outside any gene match. From cysteine to phenylalanine, the CDR3 is 14 amino acids long. The only DNA kept is the CDR3, 42 bases in frame from the first base. CDR1 MDHEN and CDR2 SYDVKM are derived from the germline V gene. The donors belonged to the validation cohort of about 120 subjects, which was separate from the 666-subject first cohort. The record originates from a study of cytomegalovirus exposure and HLA in healthy donors (TCRdb year 2017). The study in broad terms: According to a later analysis, the 120 or so validation repertoires were produced on the same platform as the approximately 600 repertoires of the first cohort. The study aimed to test whether signatures of past pathogen exposure could be identified by cataloging public T cell receptors. In addition to the first cohort of several hundred subjects, a separate validation cohort of under 150 different subjects was used. The study combined high-throughput TCR immunosequencing, statistical association of individual TCRs with disease status, and machine learning to predict cytomegalovirus infection status.

General findings and caveats noted by the study authors: The study gave a list of 150 to 200 TCR beta chains associated with cytomegalovirus. In vitro tests confirmed that three of the cytomegalovirus-associated TCR beta chains recognize cytomegalovirus antigens. Subsequent analysis determined that TCRs grouped into clusters in the first cohort also showed a tendency toward co-occurrence across the 90 to 150 validation repertoires, and 90% to 95% of cluster scores exceeded 0. It was suggested by the authors that the approach could potentially be generalized to other disease states and immunological phenotypes. Most TCR sequences were observed very rarely across donors, whereas some public TCRs were present in many individuals. The validation cohort had no HLA typing available for a later analysis, so co-occurrence within that cohort was assessed over all 130 or so repertoires. The classifier was reported to diagnose cytomegalovirus status with high specificity and sensitivity in both the original cohort and the validation cohort.

Library generation was performed with the immunoSEQ multiplex PCR assay. On the authors' methods: A statistical classification framework was developed to diagnose cytomegalovirus status using the catalog of TCR beta chain sequences. TCRdb mirrors the immuneACCESS table, restricted to in-frame sequences. Some clones are absent from its copies; in checked studies, under half trace to an unresolved V gene, and the reason for the others is unknown. V and J calls and clone size are as listed in that table; D and trimming were resolved from the DNA. The sample includes under 80,000 clones, with approximately 93% observed a single time. The top ten constitute 3% to 4% of the sample.

The TCR originated in a woman under 30 in good health and CMV-seropositive. Sequencing was done on a sample of PBMCs. In this chain, TRBV28 is recombined with TRBJ2-1, and TRBD2 matches 10 of the central bases. Here is the DNA: TGTGCCAGCAGTTATCGACTAGCGGGCAATGAGCAGTTCTTC. Its amino acids are CASSYRLAGNEQFF.